The rows below give T cell receptor beta chains drawn from one sample of a study of graft-versus-host responses after intestinal transplantation. Measured with immunoSEQ multiplex PCR; TCRdb has only the in-frame clones, and not every one. Of 15,000 or so clones listed, approximately 70% are singletons. The specimen was ileum tissue, collected just over 700 days after intestinal transplantation. These receptor sequences come from a human patient who received an intestinal transplant, so some T cells may come from the graft donor. Both conserved end residues are part of each CDR3. The D gene is left open where the match is weak. Not every row has a clone size; where given, it reads once, few, many or a size class.

j_gene | abundance | d_gene | v_gene | CDR3nt | CDR3aa
TRBJ2-5 | NA | TRBD1 | TRBV19 | TGTGCCAGTAGTACTACGGGACAGCCGGAGACCCAGTACTTC | CASSTTGQPETQYF
TRBJ1-2 | NA | NA | TRBV15 | TGTGCCACCAGCAGAGATGCCGGGCCAAGGAGCTATGGCTACACCTTC | CATSRDAGPRSYGYTF
TRBJ1-6 | NA | NA | TRBV19 | TGTGCCAGTAGTATGACGGTCAATAATTCACCCCTCCACTTT | CASSMTVNNSPLHF
TRBJ2-2 | NA | NA | TRBV5-1 | TGCGCCAGCAGCTTGGGCGGGACCACCGGGGAGCTGTTTTTT | CASSLGGTTGELFF
TRBJ2-7 | NA | NA | TRBV5-5 | TGTGCCAGCAGCTGGCTAGCCTACGAGCAGTACTTC | CASSWLAYEQYF
TRBJ1-4 | NA | NA | TRBV10-2 | TGCGCCAGCATGAGGGCCGGAGAAAAACTGTTTTTT | CASMRAGEKLFF
TRBJ2-5 | few | TRBD1 | TRBV30 | TGTGCCTGGTTCGCGGACAGGCCCTCGGGCCAGTACTTC | CAWFADRPSGQYF
TRBJ2-4 | medium-sized | NA | TRBV5-1 | TGCGCCAGCCGATTTGAACGGGTCGGGGACATTCAGTACTTC | CASRFERVGDIQYF
TRBJ2-7 | once | NA | TRBV2 | TGTGCCAGCAGTGACGAACACCGGACACCGCAGTACTTC | CASSDEHRTPQYF
TRBJ1-2 | NA | TRBD1 | TRBV28 | TGTGCAAGCAAGGTTTCCACAGGGGGTGGCTACACCTTC | CASKVSTGGGYTF
TRBJ2-7 | NA | NA | TRBV18 | TGTGCCAGCTCACCAGGTGTCTCCTACGAGCAGTACTTC | CASSPGVSYEQYF
TRBJ2-5 | few | NA | TRBV25-1 | TGTGCCAGCAGTGAATGGGCAGGGGAAGAGACCCAGTACTTC | CASSEWAGEETQYF
TRBJ1-5 | NA | NA | TRBV5-1 | TGCGCCAGCAGCTTGGTTCCTAATCAGCCCCAGCATTTT | CASSLVPNQPQHF
TRBJ2-7 | once | TRBD2 | TRBV7-2 | TGTGCCAGCACCCGTGGGGCGGGGGGGACCTACGAGCAGTACTTC | CASTRGAGGTYEQYF
TRBJ2-7 | NA | NA | TRBV28 | TGTGCCTGCAGTTTTTTGCAGTCCTACGAGCAGTACTTC | CACSFLQSYEQYF
TRBJ2-1 | NA | TRBD2 | TRBV15 | TGTGCCACCAGCAGAGGAAGACTAGCGGGAAAGGGCTATGAGCAGTTCTTC | CATSRGRLAGKGYEQFF
TRBJ1-6 | NA | NA | TRBV30 | TGTGCCTGGAGAAACGGGGGCAATAATTCACCCCTCCACTTT | CAWRNGGNNSPLHF
TRBJ2-2 | NA | NA | TRBV19 | TGTGCCAGTAATAGGGGGTCCTTTTACACCGGGGAGCTGTTTTTT | CASNRGSFYTGELFF
TRBJ2-6 | few | NA | TRBV27 | TGTGCCAGCAGTTTAGAGGGGCGTGGAACCAACGTCCTGACTTTC | CASSLEGRGTNVLTF
TRBJ2-4 | NA | NA | TRBV30 | TGTGCCTGGAGTGTGGACAAAAACATTCAGTACTTC | CAWSVDKNIQYF
TRBJ1-4 | once | NA | TRBV7-9 | TGTGCCAGCAGCTCCGAAGGTGAAAAACTGTTTTTT | CASSSEGEKLFF
TRBJ2-3 | NA | NA | TRBV5-4 | TGTGCCAGCAGCTTGGGTGGTAGGGGGGCAGATACGCAGTATTTT | CASSLGGRGADTQYF
TRBJ1-3 | few | NA | TRBV10-3 | TGTGCCATCAGGGAGTATAGCTCTGGAAACACCATATATTTT | CAIREYSSGNTIYF
TRBJ2-3 | NA | NA | TRBV11-2 | TGTGCCAGCAGCTTAGCAGGGGTGGCCGGTCCACGGGATACGCAGTATTTT | CASSLAGVAGPRDTQYF
TRBJ2-1 | NA | TRBD2 | TRBV9 | TGTGCCAGCAGTCCCGGGACTAGCGGTTACAATGAGCAGTTCTTC | CASSPGTSGYNEQFF
TRBJ2-6 | NA | NA | TRBV19 | TGTGCCAGTAGTATAGGTTTAAGCTCTGGGGCCAACGTCCTGACTTTC | CASSIGLSSGANVLTF
TRBJ1-3 | few | NA | TRBV28 | TGTGCCAGCAGCCCTATTTCTGGAAACACCATATATTTT | CASSPISGNTIYF
TRBJ2-3 | NA | NA | TRBV29-1 | TGCAGCGTTACCCCAGTTACAGATACGCAGTATTTT | CSVTPVTDTQYF
TRBJ2-1 | NA | NA | TRBV18 | TGTGCCAGCTCATCAGGGATGAGCTCCTACAATGAGCAGTTCTTC | CASSSGMSSYNEQFF
TRBJ1-6 | NA | NA | TRBV7-8 | TGTGCCAGCAGCTTAGCTAGGGGGTCTAATTCACCCCTCCACTTT | CASSLARGSNSPLHF
TRBJ1-4 | NA | NA | TRBV5-1 | TGCGCCAGCAGCCCGAACACAGCAACTAATGAAAAACTGTTTTTT | CASSPNTATNEKLFF
TRBJ2-1 | NA | TRBD2 | TRBV15 | TGTGCCACCAGCTCGCCGGGACTAGCGTACAATGAGCAGTTCTTC | CATSSPGLAYNEQFF
TRBJ1-6 | NA | NA | TRBV11-3 | TGTGCCAGCAGCTTAGGCTCAGAATCCCCTAGTTGTAATTCACCCCTCCACTTT | CASSLGSESPSCNSPLHF
TRBJ2-5 | NA | TRBD2 | TRBV27 | TGTGCCAGCAGTACTCTAGCGGGAGTCCCAGAGACCCAGTACTTC | CASSTLAGVPETQYF
TRBJ2-1 | NA | TRBD1 | TRBV11-3 | TGTGCCAGCAGCTTAGGTTCGGGGGACAGGCGGCAAACTTACAATGAGCAGTTCTTC | CASSLGSGDRRQTYNEQFF
TRBJ2-7 | NA | TRBD2 | TRBV6-1 | TGTGCCAGCAGTGAAGCGACTAGCGGCTCCTACGAGCAGTACTTC | CASSEATSGSYEQYF
TRBJ2-7 | few | TRBD2 | TRBV5-1 | TGCGCCAGCAGCTTGGAGGGGGGACTAGCGTTTTCGGGCGAGCAGTACTTC | CASSLEGGLAFSGEQYF
TRBJ2-4 | NA | TRBD1 | TRBV15 | TGTGCCACCAGGGGACAGGGGAGCAAAAACATTCAGTACTTC | CATRGQGSKNIQYF
TRBJ1-1 | NA | NA | TRBV5-1 | TGCGCCAGCAGCTTGTCTAGTTTGGACACTGAAGCTTTCTTT | CASSLSSLDTEAFF
TRBJ2-7 | NA | TRBD1 | TRBV6-6 | TGTGCCACCGCCCCTACAGGGGCGTGGGAGCAGTACTTC | CATAPTGAWEQYF
TRBJ1-5 | few | TRBD1 | TRBV5-8 | TGTGCCAGCAGCTTGGTCGGGACAGGGTGGAATCAGCCCCAGCATTTT | CASSLVGTGWNQPQHF
TRBJ1-4 | few | NA | TRBV7-9 | TGTGCCAGCAGCTTACTCGAAAAACTGTTTTTT | CASSLLEKLFF
TRBJ1-1 | NA | NA | TRBV6-9 | TGTGCCAGCAGTTGGAACACTGAAGCTTTCTTT | CASSWNTEAFF
TRBJ2-7 | NA | TRBD2 | TRBV27 | TGTGCCAGCAGTTTTCCGGGGGGGTCCTACGAGCAGTACTTC | CASSFPGGSYEQYF
TRBJ2-1 | once | NA | TRBV9 | TGTGCCAGCAGCGTAGTATGCCGAGATGAGCAGTTCTTC | CASSVVCRDEQFF
TRBJ1-1 | NA | NA | TRBV18 | TGTGCCAGCTCACCCCTGGAAGGGCGACACACTGAAGCTTTCTTT | CASSPLEGRHTEAFF
TRBJ1-2 | NA | NA | TRBV5-1 | TGCGCCAGCAGCTTGGGTCATCAGGGGACCGGCTACACCTTC | CASSLGHQGTGYTF
TRBJ2-1 | NA | TRBD2 | TRBV30 | TGTGCCTGGAGTGTTATGAGCGGGAGGCCCTCCTACAATGAGCAGTTCTTC | CAWSVMSGRPSYNEQFF
TRBJ1-2 | NA | NA | TRBV9 | TGTGCCAGCAGCGTAGTGGGGGAGCGGGACCTTCTCTTC | CASSVVGERDLLF
TRBJ1-5 | NA | TRBD1 | TRBV10-2 | TGCGCCAGCTCAAAGGGACAGGGGGGCGAGGGCAATCAGCCCCAGCACTTT | CASSKGQGGEGNQPQHF
TRBJ2-7 | NA | TRBD2 | TRBV7-4 | TGTGCCAGCAGCCCCCGCCGGAAGCGGGAGGACCGAACTAAGGCCTACGAGCAGTACTTC | CASSPRRKREDRTKAYEQYF
TRBJ2-2 | NA | NA | TRBV6-4 | TGTGCCACCAGCCGCGCCTACACCGGGGAGCTGTTTTTT | CATSRAYTGELFF
TRBJ1-2 | few | NA | TRBV5-6 | TGTGCCAGCAGCCCGGCGGACAGTAACTATGGCTACACCTTC | CASSPADSNYGYTF